Described below is a single TCR beta chain sequence and its context. The sample originates from a study of blood T cell repertoires in COVID-19. V was trimmed by 0 bases and J by 0 bases, leaving 14 bases between them. The CDR3 totals 17 residues. The germline V gene has CDR1 KGHSH and CDR2 LQKENI. Libraries were prepared by immunoSEQ multiplex PCR; TCRdb keeps only in-frame clonotypes and omits some of them. The sample contains about 140,000 clones, about 79% of which appear only once. The gene calls are TRBV18 and TRBJ1-1, with TRBD1 as a possible D gene (5 bases). The sequenced material came from peripheral blood. The TCR comes from a woman at least 80 years old with active or convalescent COVID-19. CDR3 DNA: TGTGCCAGCTCACCACCGGGGGTTAGGGAGGTGAACACTGAAGCTTTCTTT. Protein: CASSPPGVREVNTEAFF.